This TCR beta chain was recorded in a study of T cell repertoires in cytomegalovirus infection. Study in general: Public TCR beta signatures indicated both CMV infection and matching HLA type.

Between the trimmed V and J ends, which lost 10 bases and 3 bases, there was a span of 22 bases. CDR1 and CDR2 (germline): SGHTA, FQGNSA. This CDR3 region has 15 residues. One entry per CDR3 protein results from TCRdb running MiXCR on the reads. In the table there are a few hundred thousand distinct CDR3 sequences, approximately 13% of which are singletons. At least ten counts were recorded for this clonotype. Its cognate antigen is unknown. The study, taken as a whole, reports: What dominated the ex vivo response were HLA-C-restricted CMV-specific TCR beta clonotypes. Of the TCR beta families, the public ones yielded a cumulative frequency that identified carriers of CMV plus the relevant HLA.

The clonotype was recovered from a human donor in good health (CMV status not recorded). Some clones in this sample may be carry-over from other donors' samples. Sequences were obtained from PBMCs. The J gene is TRBJ2-7, the V gene TRBV7-2, with D possibly TRBD1 on 5 matching bases. As DNA, the CDR3 is TGTGCCACCAGAAGGATCCCGGACACCTTCTACGAGCAGTACTTC. Its protein is CATRRIPDTFYEQYF.